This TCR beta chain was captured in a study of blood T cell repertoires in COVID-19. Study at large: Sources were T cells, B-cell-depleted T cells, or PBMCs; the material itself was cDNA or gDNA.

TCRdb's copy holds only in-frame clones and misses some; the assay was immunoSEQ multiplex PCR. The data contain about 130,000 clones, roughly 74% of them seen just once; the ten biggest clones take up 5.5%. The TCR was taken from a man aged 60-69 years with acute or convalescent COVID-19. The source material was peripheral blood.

The CDR3 DNA is TGTGCCAGCAGCCTAACCCCGGACACCCCAGACTATGGCTACACCTTC. It yields the protein CASSLTPDTPDYGYTF. The chain has TRBV7-6 and TRBJ1-2; tentative D call: TRBD1 (5 bases). Trimming cost V 5 bases and J 3 bases, with 19 bases left between them. Germline V lookup: CDR1 SGHVS, CDR2 FNYEAQ. This CDR3 is 16 amino acids long.